The T cell receptor beta chain under discussion was sequenced for a study of blood T cell repertoires in COVID-19. The overall study: Researchers got acute and convalescent COVID-19 samples from the United States, Italy and Spain.

Here immunoSEQ multiplex PCR was the method, and the copy in TCRdb shows in-frame clones only, minus some. The sample contains about 230,000 clones, about 90% of which appear only once. Germline-derived CDR1 and CDR2 are SGHRS and YFSETQ. The CDR3 contains 13 residues. V shed 3 bases, J shed 7 bases, and the junction held 5 bases outside the gene matches. What was sequenced was PBMCs or T cells enriched from blood (not recorded which). This clonotype was sampled from a woman in her 30s with acute COVID-19. V usage is TRBV5-1 and J usage is TRBJ1-1; 8 nucleotides match TRBD1. The CDR3 DNA reads TGCGCCAGCAGCTCCCCCGACAGGGGTGAAGCTTTCTTT. Translating gives CASSSPDRGEAFF.